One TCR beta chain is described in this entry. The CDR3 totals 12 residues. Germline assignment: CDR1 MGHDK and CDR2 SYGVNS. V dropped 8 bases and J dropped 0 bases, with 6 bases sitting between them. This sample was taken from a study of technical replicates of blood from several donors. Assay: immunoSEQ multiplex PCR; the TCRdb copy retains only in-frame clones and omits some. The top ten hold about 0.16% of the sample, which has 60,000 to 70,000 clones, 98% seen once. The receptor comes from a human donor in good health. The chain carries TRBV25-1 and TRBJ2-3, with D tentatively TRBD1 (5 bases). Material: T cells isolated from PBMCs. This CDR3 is CASGHSTDTQYF. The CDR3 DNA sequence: TGTGCCAGCGGACATAGCACAGATACGCAGTATTTT. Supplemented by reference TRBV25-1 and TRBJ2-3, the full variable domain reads EADIYQTPRYLVIGTGKKITLECSQTMGHDKMYWYQQDPGMELHLIHYSYGVNSTEKGDLSSESTVSRIRTEHFPLTLESARPSHTSQYLCASGHSTDTQYFGPGTRLTVL.